This T cell receptor (beta chain) was obtained from a study of T cells in localized non-small cell lung cancer. Study results and limitations: Researchers found a median roughly 50 of the top 100 tumor clones in adjacent lung. Heterogeneity stays possible, as sequencing covered only one tumor region.

In regard to this clone: Its antigen is as yet unknown.

The method was immunoSEQ multiplex PCR; TCRdb's version includes in-frame clones alone and lacks a portion of them. The sample lists 59,000 or so clones, about nine tenths seen once, with less than 20% in the top ten. The ends were cut back, 4 bases at V and 2 bases at J, with 12 bases in the middle. This CDR3 spans 14 amino acids. The V gene's germline CDR1 is ENHRY and CDR2 SYGVKD. The receptor's source is a man aged 40-75 years with stage I lung adenocarcinoma. The gene calls are TRBV10-3 and TRBJ2-7; unclear D gene. Sequenced material: peripheral blood, taken before any cancer treatment. The chain's CDR3 is CAISVSSVPYEQYF. CDR3 in DNA: TGTGCCATCAGTGTATCATCGGTGCCCTACGAGCAGTACTTC.